This T cell receptor beta chain emerged from a study of T cell responses to AZD1222 COVID-19 vaccine. Overall study results and limits: AZD1222 recipients seropositive at baseline numbered only six or seven. Spike-wide coverage was observed for vaccine-associated CD4 TCRs, with dominant responses at 160-218 and 743-854. Among spike-specific TCRs, nearly half reportedly target unmutated variant regions.

Measured with immunoSEQ multiplex PCR; TCRdb has only the in-frame clones, and not every one. The sample has 55,000 to 80,000 clones, around 89% seen once. As for this clone: The antigen is undetermined.

Per germline, CDR1 SGHRS and CDR2 YFSETQ. V shed 4 bases and J shed 7 bases, with 21 bases lying between them. The CDR3 spans 15 residues. Both about-4-week and about-12-week second-dose recipients were combined. The input for sequencing was peripheral blood, taken 28 days after the second AZD1222 dose. The TCR comes from an adult who received the AZD1222 COVID-19 vaccine. The chain is built from TRBV5-1 and TRBJ2-7, with D tentatively TRBD1 (6 bases). The CDR3, as DNA: TGCGCCAGCAGCCCAGGGACACCGGGACCCATAGAGCAGTACTTC. Translated, it gives CASSPGTPGPIEQYF.